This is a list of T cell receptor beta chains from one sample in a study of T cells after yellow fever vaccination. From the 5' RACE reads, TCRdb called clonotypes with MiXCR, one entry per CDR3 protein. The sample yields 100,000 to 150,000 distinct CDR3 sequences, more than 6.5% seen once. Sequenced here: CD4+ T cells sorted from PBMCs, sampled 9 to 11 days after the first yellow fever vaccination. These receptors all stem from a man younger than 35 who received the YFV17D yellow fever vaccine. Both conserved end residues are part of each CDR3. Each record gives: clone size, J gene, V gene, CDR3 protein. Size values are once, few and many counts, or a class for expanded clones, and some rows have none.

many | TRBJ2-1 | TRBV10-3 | CAISAARLAPTSYNEQFF
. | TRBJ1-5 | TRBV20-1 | CSGEGNNQPQHF
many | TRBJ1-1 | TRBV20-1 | CSARDSRQGNTEAFF
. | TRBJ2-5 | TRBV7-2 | CTSSLDGGRQETQYF
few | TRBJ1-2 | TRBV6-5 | CASSYSTGFVGYTF
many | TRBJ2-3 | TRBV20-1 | CSGRRPRRDTQYF
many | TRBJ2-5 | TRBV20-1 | CSAGPGTSWETQYF
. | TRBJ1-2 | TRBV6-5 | CASSYDRGTINYGYTF
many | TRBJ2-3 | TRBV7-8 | CASSSRQGADTQYF
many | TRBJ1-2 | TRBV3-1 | CASCPSGFHGYTF
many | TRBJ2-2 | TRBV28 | CASAQGGASTGELFF
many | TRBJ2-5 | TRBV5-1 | CASSPGQQETQYF
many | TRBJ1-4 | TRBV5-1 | CASSGRGARNEKLFF
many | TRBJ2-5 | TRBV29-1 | CSVLNPGLAGVETQYF
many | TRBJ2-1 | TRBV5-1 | CASSPRGQGAGNEQFF
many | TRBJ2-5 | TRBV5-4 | CASSFSGMQETQYF
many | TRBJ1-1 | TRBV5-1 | CASSLGVRAGGRSFF
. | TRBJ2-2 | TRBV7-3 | CASSLSSGGELFF
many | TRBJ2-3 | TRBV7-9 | CASSSSDRGERDTQYF
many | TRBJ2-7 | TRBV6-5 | CASSYSAGMRNEQYF
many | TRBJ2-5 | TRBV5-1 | CASSLEGRKETQYF
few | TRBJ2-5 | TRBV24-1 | CAASGARGKETQYF
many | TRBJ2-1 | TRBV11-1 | CASSQSGGAGEQFF
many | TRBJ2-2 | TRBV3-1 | CASSQIAGELFF
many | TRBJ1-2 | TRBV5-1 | CASRPTGGGLYGYTF
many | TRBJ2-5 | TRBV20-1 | CSARVSRGSGETQYF
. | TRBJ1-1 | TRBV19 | CASSAPGGVNTEAFF
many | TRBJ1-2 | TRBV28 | CASSTGGANYGYTF
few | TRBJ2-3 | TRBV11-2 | CASSRRRWGDTDTQYF
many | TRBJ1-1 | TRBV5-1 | CASSLGSGWITEAFF
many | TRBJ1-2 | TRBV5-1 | CASSSDAHGYTF
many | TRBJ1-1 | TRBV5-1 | CASSLVRNTEAFF
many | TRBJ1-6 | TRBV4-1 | CASSQDPGQTYSPLHF
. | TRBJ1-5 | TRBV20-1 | CSAIIGGAGGNQPQHF
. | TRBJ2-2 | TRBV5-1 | CASTAAGYTGELFF
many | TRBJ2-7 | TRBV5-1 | CASSPQGDYEQYF
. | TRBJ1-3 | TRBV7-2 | CASSFSGAGNTIYF
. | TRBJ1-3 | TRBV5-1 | CASSDRAQSRGPTGNTIYF
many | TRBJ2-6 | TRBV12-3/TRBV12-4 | CASSITNSGANVLTF
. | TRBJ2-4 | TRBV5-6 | CASSHGQGRNIQYF
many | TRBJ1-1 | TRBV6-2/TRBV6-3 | CAGGQGGSAFF
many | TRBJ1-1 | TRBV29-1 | CSVDRRNTEAFF
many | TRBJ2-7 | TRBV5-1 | CASSWDTTTGEQYF
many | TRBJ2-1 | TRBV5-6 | CASSLIGGTSVNEQFF
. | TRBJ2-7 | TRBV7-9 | CASSLVRGGAREQYF
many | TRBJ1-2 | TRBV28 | CASSTSGSGYGYTF
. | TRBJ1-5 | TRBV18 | CASCRASNQPQHF
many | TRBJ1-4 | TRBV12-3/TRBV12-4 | CASAGTSRKLFF
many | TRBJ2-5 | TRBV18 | CASSPGFQETQYF
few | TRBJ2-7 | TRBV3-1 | CASSQGLIRYEQYF
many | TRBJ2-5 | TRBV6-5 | CASSWTSQETQYF
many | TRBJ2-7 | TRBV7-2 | CASSSDSFLRQQYF
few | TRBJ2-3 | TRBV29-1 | CSVGSGGLTDTQYF
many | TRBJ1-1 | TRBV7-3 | CASSLNARGTEAFF
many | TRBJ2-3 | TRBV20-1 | CSAAGFRTGGAWDTQYF